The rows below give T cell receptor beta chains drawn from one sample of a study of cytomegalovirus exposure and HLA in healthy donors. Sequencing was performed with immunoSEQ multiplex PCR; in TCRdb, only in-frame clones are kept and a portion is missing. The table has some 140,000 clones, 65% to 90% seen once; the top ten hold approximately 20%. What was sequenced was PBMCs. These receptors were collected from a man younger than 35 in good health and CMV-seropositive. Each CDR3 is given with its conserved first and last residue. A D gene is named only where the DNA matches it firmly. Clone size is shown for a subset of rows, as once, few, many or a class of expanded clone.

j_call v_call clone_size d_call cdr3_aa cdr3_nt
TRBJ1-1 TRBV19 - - CASSIVGGTEAFF TGTGCCAGTAGTATAGTAGGGGGCACTGAAGCTTTCTTT
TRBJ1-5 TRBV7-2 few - CASSSSSLDQPQHF TGTGCCAGCAGCTCGTCCAGTCTGGATCAGCCCCAGCATTTT
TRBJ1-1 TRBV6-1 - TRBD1 CASSKDRATEAFF TGTGCCAGCAGTAAGGACAGGGCTACTGAAGCTTTCTTT
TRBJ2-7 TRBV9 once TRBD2 CASSVAASGNYEQYF TGTGCCAGCAGCGTAGCGGCTAGCGGGAACTACGAGCAGTACTTC
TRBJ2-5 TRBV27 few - CASSLSGRGTQYF TGTGCCAGCAGTTTGAGTGGCCGGGGGACCCAGTACTTC
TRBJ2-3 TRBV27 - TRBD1 CASSSPGTGRGDTQYF TGTGCCAGCAGTTCGCCCGGGACAGGGAGAGGAGATACGCAGTATTTT
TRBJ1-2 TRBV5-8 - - CASSQQPVLGYTF TGTGCCAGCAGCCAACAGCCGGTCCTGGGCTACACCTTC
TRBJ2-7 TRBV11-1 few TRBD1 CASSTDRGAYEQYF TGTGCCAGCAGCACGGACAGGGGGGCCTACGAGCAGTACTTC
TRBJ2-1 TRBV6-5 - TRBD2 CASSSPREGYNEQFF TGTGCCAGCAGTTCTCCCCGGGAGGGGTACAATGAGCAGTTCTTC
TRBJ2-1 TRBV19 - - CASSILAPTQQFF TGTGCCAGTAGTATTCTCGCGCCCACTCAGCAGTTCTTC
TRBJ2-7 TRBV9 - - CASSVLSGYEQYF TGTGCCAGCAGCGTCCTTTCGGGCTACGAGCAGTACTTC
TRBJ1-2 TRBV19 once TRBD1 CASSNGGTGGPYGYTF TGTGCCAGTAGCAATGGGGGGACAGGGGGCCCCTATGGCTACACCTTC
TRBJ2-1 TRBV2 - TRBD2 CASSVLAGVNNEQFF TGTGCCAGCAGTGTCCTAGCGGGGGTCAACAATGAGCAGTTCTTC
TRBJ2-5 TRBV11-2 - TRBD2 CASSSGLAGGLETQYF TGTGCCAGCAGCTCCGGACTAGCGGGGGGCCTAGAGACCCAGTACTTC
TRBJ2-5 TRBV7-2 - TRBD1 CASSSQGRGLVGGETQYF TGTGCCAGCAGCTCACAGGGGCGCGGACTCGTCGGTGGGGAGACCCAGTACTTC
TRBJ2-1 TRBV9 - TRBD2 CASSVGGGGNNEQFF TGTGCCAGCAGCGTCGGAGGCGGGGGTAACAATGAGCAGTTCTTC
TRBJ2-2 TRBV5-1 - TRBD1 CASSLPSGGNTGELFF TGCGCCAGCAGCCTCCCGTCAGGGGGGAACACCGGGGAGCTGTTTTTT
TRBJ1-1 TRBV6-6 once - CASSYSLSTEAFF TGTGCCAGCAGTTACTCGTTGAGCACTGAAGCTTTCTTT
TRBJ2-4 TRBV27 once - CASSVDSSAKNIQYF TGTGCCAGCAGTGTGGACAGTTCAGCCAAAAACATTCAGTACTTC
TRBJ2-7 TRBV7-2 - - CASSSVLSEQYF TGTGCCAGCAGCTCCGTCCTCAGCGAGCAGTACTTC
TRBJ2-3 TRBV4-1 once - CASSQGRGGTDTQYF TGCGCCAGCAGCCAAGGCCGGGGAGGCACAGATACGCAGTATTTT
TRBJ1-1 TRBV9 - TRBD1 CASSIRTGENAEAFF TGTGCCAGCAGCATACGGACAGGGGAGAATGCTGAAGCTTTCTTT
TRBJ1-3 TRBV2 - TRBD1 CASTLWGQGGNTIYF TGTGCCAGCACCTTATGGGGACAGGGTGGAAACACCATATATTTT
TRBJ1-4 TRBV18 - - CASSLSKGGPNEKLFF TGTGCCAGCTCACTATCGAAGGGAGGACCTAATGAAAAACTGTTTTTT
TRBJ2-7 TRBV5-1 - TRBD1 CASSYGQGGEQYF TGCGCCAGCAGCTATGGACAGGGAGGCGAGCAGTACTTC
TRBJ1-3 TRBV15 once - CATSRDSVPGNTIYF TGTGCCACCAGCAGAGATTCGGTACCTGGAAACACCATATATTTT
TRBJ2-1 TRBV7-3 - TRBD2 CASSLSRSGGTYNEQFF TGTGCCAGCAGCTTAAGTCGTAGCGGGGGGACCTACAATGAGCAGTTCTTC
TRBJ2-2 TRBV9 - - CAINSTPDTGELFF TGTGCCATCAACTCTACGCCGGACACCGGGGAGCTGTTTTTT
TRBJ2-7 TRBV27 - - CASSLKPSGVYEQYF TGTGCCAGCAGTTTAAAGCCGTCAGGGGTCTACGAGCAGTACTTC
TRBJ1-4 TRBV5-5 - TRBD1 CASSVVGTGVEKLFF TGTGCCAGCAGCGTCGTGGGGACAGGGGTTGAAAAACTGTTTTTT
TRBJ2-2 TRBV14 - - CASSQLQLNTGELFF TGTGCCAGCAGCCAGTTGCAGTTGAACACCGGGGAGCTGTTTTTT
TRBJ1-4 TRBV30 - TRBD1 CAWSLGGPNEKLFF TGTGCCTGGAGCCTAGGGGGCCCAAATGAAAAACTGTTTTTT
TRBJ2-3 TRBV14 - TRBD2 CASSQAGTSGADTQYF TGTGCCAGCAGCCAAGCCGGGACTAGCGGGGCGGATACGCAGTATTTT
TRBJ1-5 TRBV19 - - CASSIDPTGYQPQHF TGTGCCAGTAGTATAGATCCAACAGGGTATCAGCCCCAGCATTTT